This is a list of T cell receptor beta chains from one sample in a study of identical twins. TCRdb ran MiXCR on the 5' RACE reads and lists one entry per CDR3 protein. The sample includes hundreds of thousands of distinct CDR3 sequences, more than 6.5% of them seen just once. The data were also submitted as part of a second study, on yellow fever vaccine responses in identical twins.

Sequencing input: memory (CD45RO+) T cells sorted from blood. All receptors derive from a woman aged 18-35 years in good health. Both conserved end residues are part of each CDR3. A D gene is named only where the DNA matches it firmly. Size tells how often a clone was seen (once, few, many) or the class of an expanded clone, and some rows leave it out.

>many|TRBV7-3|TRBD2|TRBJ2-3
TGTGCCAGCAGCTTTAACCCCTTCTCCGGGACTAGCGGGAGAGGAACAGATACGCAGTATTTT
CASSFNPFSGTSGRGTDTQYF
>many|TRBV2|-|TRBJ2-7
TGTGCCAGCAGTGAAGGGCTAGTTTTATACGACGAGCAGTACTTC
CASSEGLVLYDEQYF
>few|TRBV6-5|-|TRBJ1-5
TGTGCCAGCAGTTTGTCGGAGGTTAGCAATCAGCCCCAGCATTTT
CASSLSEVSNQPQHF
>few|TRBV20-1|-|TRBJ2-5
TGCAGTGCTAGACTGTCCGGGGTGGAGACCCAGTACTTC
CSARLSGVETQYF
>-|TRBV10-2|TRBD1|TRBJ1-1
TGCGCCAGCCTCAGGGGACAGGGGGCTTCAGGTGAAGCTTTCTTT
CASLRGQGASGEAFF
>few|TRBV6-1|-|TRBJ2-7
TGTGCCAGCACCCCCTCCAGCGTGAGCTACGAGCAGTACTTC
CASTPSSVSYEQYF
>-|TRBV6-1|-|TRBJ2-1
TGTGCCAGCAGGTCGGATCTACCAAACAATGAGCAGTTCTTC
CASRSDLPNNEQFF
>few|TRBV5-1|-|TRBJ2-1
TGCGCCAGCACCCTTTTGGGTGAGTCCTACAATGAGCAGTTCTTC
CASTLLGESYNEQFF
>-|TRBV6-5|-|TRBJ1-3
TGTGCCAGCAGTTACCGACGGAGCGCTGGAAACACCATATATTTT
CASSYRRSAGNTIYF
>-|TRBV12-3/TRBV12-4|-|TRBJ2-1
TGTGCCTGCAGTTCCAGGGGTCGGGGGGCCTCGAGATCCTACAATGAGCAGTTCTTC
CACSSRGRGASRSYNEQFF
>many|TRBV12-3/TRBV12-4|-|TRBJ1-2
TGTGCCAGCGGTACAGGGTTCTATGGCTACACCTTC
CASGTGFYGYTF
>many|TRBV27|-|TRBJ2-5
TGTGCCAGCAGTCCAGCGCTACAAGAGACCCAGTACTTC
CASSPALQETQYF
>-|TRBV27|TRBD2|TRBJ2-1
TGTGCCAGCAGTAAGTCGATAGCGGGAGGATCCTACAATGAGCAGTTCTTC
CASSKSIAGGSYNEQFF
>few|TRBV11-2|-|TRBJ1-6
TGTGCCAGCAGCTTCGTGGATAGAAATTCACCCCTCCACTTT
CASSFVDRNSPLHF
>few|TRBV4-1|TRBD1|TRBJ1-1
TGCGCCAGCAGCACCGGACAGGGGTGGACTGAAGCTTTCTTT
CASSTGQGWTEAFF
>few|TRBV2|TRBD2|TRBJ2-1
TGTGCCAGCACCACTTTTGGGGGACTAGCGGGAGAGGGTGAGCAGTTCTTC
CASTTFGGLAGEGEQFF
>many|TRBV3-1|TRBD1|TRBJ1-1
TGTGCCAGCAGCCAAGCAAACAGGGGAACTGAAGCTTTCTTT
CASSQANRGTEAFF
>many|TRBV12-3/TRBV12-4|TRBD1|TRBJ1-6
TGTGCCAGCAGCCCCAGGGGGGGGGATTCACCCCTCCACTTT
CASSPRGGDSPLHF
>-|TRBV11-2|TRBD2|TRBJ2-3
TGTGCCAGCAGCTTCCGGTCTAGCGGCCTCACAGATACGCAGTATTTT
CASSFRSSGLTDTQYF
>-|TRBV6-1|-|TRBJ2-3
TGTGCCAGCAGGCTACGTCATACTAGCACAGATACGCAGTATTTT
CASRLRHTSTDTQYF
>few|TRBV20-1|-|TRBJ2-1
TGCAGTGCTAGAGTGAGCGGGCTAACTCATGAGCAGTTCTTC
CSARVSGLTHEQFF
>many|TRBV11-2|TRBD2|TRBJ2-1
TGTGCCAGCAGCTTACTGTTCCGATTGTTGACTAGCGGGAGAACTAGTAATGAGCAGTTCTTC
CASSLLFRLLTSGRTSNEQFF